This is a list of T cell receptor beta chains from one sample in a study of CD4 T cells in relation to SARS-CoV-2 and coronaviruses. For these receptors, no antigen is known. TCRdb keeps only in-frame clones here, not all; method: immunoSEQ multiplex PCR. This table has around 20,000 clones, 68% appearing once. The sample consisted of CD4+ T cells from PBMCs, cultured in vitro. These receptors originate from a human donor in good health. CDR3s include the opening cysteine and the closing phenylalanine or tryptophan. Fields, in order: clone size, D gene, J gene, V gene, CDR3 protein, CDR3 DNA. The D gene is left open where the match is weak. A row's size may be missing; if present it is once, few, many or a size class.

few | TRBD1 | TRBJ1-5 | TRBV3-1/TRBV3-2 | CASSESPRTGGLFSNQPQHF | TGTGCCAGCAGCGAAAGTCCTCGGACAGGGGGCTTATTTAGCAATCAGCCCCAGCATTTT
- | - | TRBJ1-2 | TRBV3-1/TRBV3-2 | CASSQGAAGGYTF | TGTGCCAGCAGCCAAGGGGCCGCGGGGGGCTACACCTTC
- | - | TRBJ1-2 | TRBV7-9 | CASSLTLIGSYGYTF | TGTGCCAGCAGCCTCACCTTGATAGGGAGCTATGGCTACACCTTC
- | - | TRBJ1-4 | TRBV25-1 | CASTGTYTEKLFF | TGTGCCAGCACAGGGACATATACTGAAAAACTGTTTTTT
- | TRBD2 | TRBJ2-3 | TRBV7-2 | CASSLEVSSGADTQYF | TGTGCCAGCAGCTTAGAGGTTTCTAGCGGGGCAGATACGCAGTATTTT
- | TRBD1 | TRBJ1-1 | TRBV10-3 | CAISERGVRQGNTEAFF | TGTGCCATCAGTGAGAGAGGGGTAAGACAGGGGAACACTGAAGCTTTCTTT
- | - | TRBJ1-1 | TRBV6-5 | CASSPWQGQGTEAFF | TGTGCCAGCAGTCCCTGGCAGGGGCAGGGAACTGAAGCTTTCTTT
- | - | TRBJ1-6 | TRBV6-5 | CASSRTVYNSPLHF | TGTGCCAGCAGCAGGACAGTTTATAATTCACCCCTCCACTTT
- | - | TRBJ1-1 | TRBV3-1/TRBV3-2 | CASSQQLPNTEAFF | TGTGCCAGCAGCCAACAGCTGCCGAACACTGAAGCTTTCTTT
- | TRBD1 | TRBJ2-3 | TRBV27 | CASRNLTGSNTDTQYF | TGTGCCAGCAGAAACCTGACAGGGTCTAACACAGATACGCAGTATTTT